This TCR beta chain stems from a study of technical replicates of blood from a few donors (dated by TCRdb to about 2017). In regard to this clone: What this receptor recognizes is not known. No clone much larger than this one lies a single base away; base qualities are absent.

The receptor library was made with the immunoSEQ multiplex PCR assay. TCRdb's version of the immuneACCESS table is confined to in-frame rearrangements and falls short of the full clone set. An unresolved V gene accounts for under half of the shortfall where checked; the remainder is of unknown origin. Counted in this sample were around 80,000 clones; roughly 98% of them appeared once. Jointly, the top ten make up about 0.15% of the sample. The CDR3 covers 15 residues, taking in both the cysteine and the phenylalanine. Of the read, only the CDR3 DNA is kept; its 45 bases are in frame from base 1. Clipping removes 1 base from V and 3 bases from J, with 0 as the unmatched junction base count. CDR1 is given as SGHRS and CDR2 as YFSETQ, both from the germline V gene.

The receptor comes from a human donor in good health. The rearranged chain carries TRBV5-1 and TRBJ2-5; 13 junctional bases match TRBD2. Sequencing was done on a sample of T cells isolated from PBMCs. The encoded CDR3 is CASSLTSGGEETQYF. The sequenced DNA: TGCGCCAGCAGCTTGACTAGCGGGGGGGAAGAGACCCAGTACTTC.